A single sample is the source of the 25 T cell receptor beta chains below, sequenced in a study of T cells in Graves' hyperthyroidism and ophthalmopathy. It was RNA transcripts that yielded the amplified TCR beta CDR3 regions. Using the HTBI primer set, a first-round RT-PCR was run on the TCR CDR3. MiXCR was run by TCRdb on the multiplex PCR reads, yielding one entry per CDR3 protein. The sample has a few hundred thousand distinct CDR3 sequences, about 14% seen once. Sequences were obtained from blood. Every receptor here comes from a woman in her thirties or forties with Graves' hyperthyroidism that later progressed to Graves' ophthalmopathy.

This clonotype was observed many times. This chain's CDR3 is CATSRGGFTEAFF. Here the CDR3 DNA reads TGTGCCACCAGTCGAGGGGGCTTCACTGAAGCTTTCTTT. This chain joins TRBV24-1 and TRBJ1-1, with 7 bases identical to TRBD1. The germline V gene encodes CDR1 KGHDR and CDR2 SFDVKD. The CDR3 consists of 13 residues. V was pared by 6 bases and J by 4 bases, with 4 bases of the junction left unmatched.

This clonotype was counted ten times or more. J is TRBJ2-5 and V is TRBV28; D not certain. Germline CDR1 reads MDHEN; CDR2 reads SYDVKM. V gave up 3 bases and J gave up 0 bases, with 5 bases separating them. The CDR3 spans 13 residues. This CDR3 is CASSFINQETQYF. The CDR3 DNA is TGTGCCAGCAGTTTTATAAACCAAGAGACCCAGTACTTC.

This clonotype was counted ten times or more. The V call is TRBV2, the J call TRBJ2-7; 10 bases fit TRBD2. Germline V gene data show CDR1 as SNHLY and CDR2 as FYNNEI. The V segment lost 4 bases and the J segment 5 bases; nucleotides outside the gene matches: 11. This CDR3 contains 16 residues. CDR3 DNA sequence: TGTGCCAGCAGTGTCAGCGGGAGGGCCCGGGTGAACGAGCAGTACTTC. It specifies CASSVSGRARVNEQYF. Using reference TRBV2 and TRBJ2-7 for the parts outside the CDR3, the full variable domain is EPEVTQTPSHQVTQMGQEVILRCVPISNHLYFYWYRQILGQKVEFLVSFYNNEISEKSEIFDDQFSVERPDGSNFTLKIRSTKLEDSAMYFCASSVSGRARVNEQYFGPGTRLTVT.

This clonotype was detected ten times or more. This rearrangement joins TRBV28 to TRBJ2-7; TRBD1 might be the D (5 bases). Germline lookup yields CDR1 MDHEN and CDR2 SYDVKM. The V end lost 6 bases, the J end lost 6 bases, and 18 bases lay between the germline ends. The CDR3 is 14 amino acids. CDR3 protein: CASRPPRRVREQYF. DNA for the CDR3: TGTGCCAGCAGGCCTCCCCGCAGGGTACGCGAGCAGTACTTC.

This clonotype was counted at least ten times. The CDR3 region has the DNA TGTGCCAGTACCCCGGACAGCTATGGCTACACCTTC. Its translation: CASTPDSYGYTF. The chain is built from TRBV19 and TRBJ1-2; possible D gene TRBD1, 6 bases. The CDR3 runs 12 residues. Trimming stripped 7 bases from V and 4 bases from J, with 10 bases between. The germline V gene encodes CDR1 LNHDA and CDR2 SQIVND (reference sequence). The full variable domain, its missing parts supplied by reference TRBV19 and TRBJ1-2, is DGGITQSPKYLFRKEGQNVTLSCEQNLNHDAMYWYRQDPGQGLRLIYYSQIVNDFQKGDIAEGYSVSREKKESFPLTVTSAQKNPTAFYLCASTPDSYGYTFGSGTRLTVV.

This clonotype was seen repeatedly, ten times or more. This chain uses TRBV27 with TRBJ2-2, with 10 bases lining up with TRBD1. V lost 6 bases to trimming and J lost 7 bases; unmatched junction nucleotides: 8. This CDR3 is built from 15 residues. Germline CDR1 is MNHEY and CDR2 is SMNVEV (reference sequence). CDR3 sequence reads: CASRSGTGESGELFF. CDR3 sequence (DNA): TGTGCCAGCAGATCCGGGACAGGGGAAAGCGGGGAGCTGTTTTTT.

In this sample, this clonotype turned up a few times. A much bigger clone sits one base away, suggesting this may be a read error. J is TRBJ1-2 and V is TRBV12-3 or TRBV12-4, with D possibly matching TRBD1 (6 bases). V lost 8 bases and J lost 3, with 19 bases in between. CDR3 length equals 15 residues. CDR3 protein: CASGGRSEGDYGYTF. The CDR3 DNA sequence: TGTGCCAGCGGCGGACGCTCTGAGGGGGACTATGGCTACACCTTC.

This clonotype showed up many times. Written as DNA, the CDR3 is TGTGCCAGCAGTGCGGCCTTCATGAGCAGCACAGATACGCAGTATTTT. Translated, it gives CASSAAFMSSTDTQYF. V gene TRBV6-1 combines with J gene TRBJ2-3; D gene ambiguous. CDR1 and CDR2 (germline): MNHNS, SASEGT. Trimming took 4 bases from V and 0 from J, leaving 14 bases between them. The CDR3 is made up of 16 amino acids.

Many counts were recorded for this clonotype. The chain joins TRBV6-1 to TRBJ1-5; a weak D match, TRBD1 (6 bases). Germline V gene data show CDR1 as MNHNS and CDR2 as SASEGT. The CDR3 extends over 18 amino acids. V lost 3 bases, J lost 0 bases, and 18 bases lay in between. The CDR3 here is CASSDRTEIFYSNQPQHF. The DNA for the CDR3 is TGTGCCAGCAGTGACAGGACAGAGATCTTTTATAGCAATCAGCCCCAGCATTTT.

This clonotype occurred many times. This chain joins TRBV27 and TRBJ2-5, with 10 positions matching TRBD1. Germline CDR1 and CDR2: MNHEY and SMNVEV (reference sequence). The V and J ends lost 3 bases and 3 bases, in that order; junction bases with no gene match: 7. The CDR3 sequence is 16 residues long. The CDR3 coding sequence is TGTGCCAGCAGTTTCATTCCCGGGACAGGGGAAGAGACCCAGTACTTC. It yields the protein CASSFIPGTGEETQYF.

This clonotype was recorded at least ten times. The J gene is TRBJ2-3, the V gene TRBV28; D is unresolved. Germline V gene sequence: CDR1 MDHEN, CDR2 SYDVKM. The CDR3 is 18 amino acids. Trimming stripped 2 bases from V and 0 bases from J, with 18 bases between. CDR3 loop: CASSLDMGSRISTDTQYF. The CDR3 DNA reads TGTGCCAGCAGTTTAGATATGGGGTCTAGGATTAGCACAGATACGCAGTATTTT. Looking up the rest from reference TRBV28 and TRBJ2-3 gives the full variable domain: DVKVTQSSRYLVKRTGEKVFLECVQDMDHENMFWYRQDPGLGLRLIYFSYDVKMKEKGDIPEGYSVSREKKERFSLILESASTNQTSMYLCASSLDMGSRISTDTQYFGPGTRLTVL.

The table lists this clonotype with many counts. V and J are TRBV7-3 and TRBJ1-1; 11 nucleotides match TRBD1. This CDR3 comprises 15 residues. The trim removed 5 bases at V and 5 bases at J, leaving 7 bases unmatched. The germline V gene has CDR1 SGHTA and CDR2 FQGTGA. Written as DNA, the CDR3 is TGTGCCAGCAGCCAAGGTGGGACAGGGGGAACTGAAGCTTTCTTT. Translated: CASSQGGTGGTEAFF. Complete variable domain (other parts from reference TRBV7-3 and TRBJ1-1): GAGVSQTPSNKVTEKGKYVELRCDPISGHTALYWYRQSLGQGPEFLIYFQGTGAADDSGLPNDRFFAVRPEGSVSTLKIQRTERGDSAVYLCASSQGGTGGTEAFFGQGTRLTVV.

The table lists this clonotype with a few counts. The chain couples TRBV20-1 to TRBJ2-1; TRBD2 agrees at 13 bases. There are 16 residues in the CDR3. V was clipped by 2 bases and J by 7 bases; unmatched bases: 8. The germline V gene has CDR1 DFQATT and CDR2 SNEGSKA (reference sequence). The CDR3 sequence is CSARRLAGGPPNEQFF. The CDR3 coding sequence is TGCAGTGCTAGACGACTAGCGGGAGGTCCCCCGAATGAGCAGTTCTTC.

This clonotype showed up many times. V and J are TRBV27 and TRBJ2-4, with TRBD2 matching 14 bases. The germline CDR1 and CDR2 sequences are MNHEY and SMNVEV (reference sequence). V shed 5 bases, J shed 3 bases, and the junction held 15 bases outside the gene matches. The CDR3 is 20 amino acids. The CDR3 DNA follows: TGTGCCAGCAGTCCCATCGCGACGGGACTAGCGGGAGAATACAAAAACATTCAGTACTTC. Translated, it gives CASSPIATGLAGEYKNIQYF.

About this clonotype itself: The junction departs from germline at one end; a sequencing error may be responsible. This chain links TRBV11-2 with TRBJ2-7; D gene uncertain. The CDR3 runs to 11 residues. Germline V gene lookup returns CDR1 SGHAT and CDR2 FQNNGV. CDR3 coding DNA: TGTGCCAGCAGTCGATTTTACGAGCAGTGCTTC. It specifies CASSRFYEQCF.

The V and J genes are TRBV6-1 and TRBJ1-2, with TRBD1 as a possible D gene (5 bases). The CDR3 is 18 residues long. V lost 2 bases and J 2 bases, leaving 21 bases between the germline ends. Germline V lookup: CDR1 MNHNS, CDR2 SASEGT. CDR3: CASSEPTNPGQRNYGYTF. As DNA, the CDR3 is TGTGCCAGCAGTGAACCTACAAATCCAGGGCAGAGGAACTATGGCTACACCTTC.

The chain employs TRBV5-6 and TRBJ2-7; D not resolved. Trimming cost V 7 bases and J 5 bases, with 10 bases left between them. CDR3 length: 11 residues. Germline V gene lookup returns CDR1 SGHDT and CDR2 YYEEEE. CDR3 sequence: CASANEDEQYF. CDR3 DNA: TGTGCCAGCGCCAACGAGGACGAGCAGTACTTC.

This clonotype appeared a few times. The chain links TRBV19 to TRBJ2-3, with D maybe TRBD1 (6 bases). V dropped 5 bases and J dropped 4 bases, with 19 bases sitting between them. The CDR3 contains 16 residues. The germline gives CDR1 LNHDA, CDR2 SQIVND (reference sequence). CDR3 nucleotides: TGTGCCAGTAGTGCCCCAGACAGCAGGGGCCCAGATACGCAGTATTTT. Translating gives CASSAPDSRGPDTQYF.

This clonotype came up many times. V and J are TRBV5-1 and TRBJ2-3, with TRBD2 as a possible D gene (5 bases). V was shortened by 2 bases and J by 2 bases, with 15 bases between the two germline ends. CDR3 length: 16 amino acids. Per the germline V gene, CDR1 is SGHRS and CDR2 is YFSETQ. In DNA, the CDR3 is TGCGCCAGCAGCTTTAACCGGGATTCTACCACAGATACGCAGTATTTT. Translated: CASSFNRDSTTDTQYF.

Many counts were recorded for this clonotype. CDR3 DNA: TGCAGCGTCTATCTCTTGAAGGACACTGAAGCTTTCTTT. This encodes CSVYLLKDTEAFF. V gene TRBV29-1 combines with J gene TRBJ1-1; the D is unclear. Germline CDR1 and CDR2: SQVTM and ANQGSEA. The length of the CDR3 is 13 residues. V lost 6 bases and J lost 3, with 14 bases in between. The whole variable domain, remainder taken from reference TRBV29-1 and TRBJ1-1, is SAVISQKPSRDICQRGTSLTIQCQVDSQVTMMFWYRQQPGQSLTLIATANQGSEATYESGFVIDKFPISRPNLTFSTLTVSNMSPEDSSIYLCSVYLLKDTEAFFGQGTRLTVV.

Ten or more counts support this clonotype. In DNA, the CDR3 is TGTGCCAGCAGCGTGGGAGACAATCAGCCCCAGCATTTT. Translated: CASSVGDNQPQHF. This chain joins TRBV7-2 and TRBJ1-5; D is ambiguous. Trimming took off 5 bases at V and 3 bases at J, with 8 bases between the two ends. CDR1 is SGHTA, CDR2 FQGNSA, per germline. The CDR3 loop spans 13 amino acids.

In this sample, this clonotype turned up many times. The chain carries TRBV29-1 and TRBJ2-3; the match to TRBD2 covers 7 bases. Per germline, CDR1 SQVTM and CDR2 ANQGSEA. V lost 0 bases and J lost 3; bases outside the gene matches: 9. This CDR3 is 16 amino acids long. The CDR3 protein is CSVEDLAGVRTDTQYF. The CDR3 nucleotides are TGCAGCGTTGAAGATCTTGCGGGAGTCCGGACAGATACGCAGTATTTT.

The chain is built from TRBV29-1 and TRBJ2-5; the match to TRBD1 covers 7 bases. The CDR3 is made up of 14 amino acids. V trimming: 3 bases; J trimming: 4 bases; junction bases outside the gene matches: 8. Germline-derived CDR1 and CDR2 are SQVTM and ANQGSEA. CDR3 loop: CSVEGQGVGETQYF. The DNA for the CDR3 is TGCAGCGTTGAGGGCCAGGGGGTAGGAGAGACCCAGTACTTC.

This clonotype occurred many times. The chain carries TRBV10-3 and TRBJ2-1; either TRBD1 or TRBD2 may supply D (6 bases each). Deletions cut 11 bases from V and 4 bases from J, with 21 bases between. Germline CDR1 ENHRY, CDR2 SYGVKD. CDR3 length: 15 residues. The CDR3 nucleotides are TGTGCCGTAGGCCCGGGGGCGGGACATTACAATGAGCAGTTCTTC. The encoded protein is CAVGPGAGHYNEQFF.

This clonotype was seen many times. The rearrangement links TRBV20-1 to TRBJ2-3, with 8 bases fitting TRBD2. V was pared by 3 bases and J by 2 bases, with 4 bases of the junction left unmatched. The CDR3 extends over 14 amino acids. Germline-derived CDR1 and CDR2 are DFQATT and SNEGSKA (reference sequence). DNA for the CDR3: TGCAGTGCTAGCCAGCGGGGGATCACAGATACGCAGTATTTT. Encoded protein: CSASQRGITDTQYF.